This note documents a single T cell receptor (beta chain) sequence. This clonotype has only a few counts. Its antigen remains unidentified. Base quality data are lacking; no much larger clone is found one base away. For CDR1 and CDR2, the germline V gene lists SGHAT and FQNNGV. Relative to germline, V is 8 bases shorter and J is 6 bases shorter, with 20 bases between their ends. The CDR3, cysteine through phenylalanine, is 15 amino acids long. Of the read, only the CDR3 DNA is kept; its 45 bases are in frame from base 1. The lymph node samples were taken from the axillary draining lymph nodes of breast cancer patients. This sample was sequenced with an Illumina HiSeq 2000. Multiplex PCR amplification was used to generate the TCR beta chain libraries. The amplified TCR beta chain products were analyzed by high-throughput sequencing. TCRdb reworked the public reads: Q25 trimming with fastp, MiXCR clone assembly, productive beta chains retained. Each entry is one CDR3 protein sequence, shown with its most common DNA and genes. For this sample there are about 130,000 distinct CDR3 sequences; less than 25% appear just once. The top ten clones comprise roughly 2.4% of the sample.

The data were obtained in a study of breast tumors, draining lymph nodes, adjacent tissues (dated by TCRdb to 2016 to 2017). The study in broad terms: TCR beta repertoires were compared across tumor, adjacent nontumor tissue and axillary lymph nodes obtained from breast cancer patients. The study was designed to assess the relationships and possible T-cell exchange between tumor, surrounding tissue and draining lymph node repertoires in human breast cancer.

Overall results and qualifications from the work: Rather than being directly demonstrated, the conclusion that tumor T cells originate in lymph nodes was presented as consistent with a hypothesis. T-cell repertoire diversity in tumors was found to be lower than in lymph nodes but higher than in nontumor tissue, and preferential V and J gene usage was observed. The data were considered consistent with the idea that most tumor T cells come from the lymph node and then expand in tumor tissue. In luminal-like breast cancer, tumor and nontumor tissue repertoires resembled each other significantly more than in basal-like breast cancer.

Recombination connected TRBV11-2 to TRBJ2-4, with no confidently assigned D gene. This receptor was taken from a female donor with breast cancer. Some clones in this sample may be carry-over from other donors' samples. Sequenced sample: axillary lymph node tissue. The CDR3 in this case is CASALSGTPGNIQYF. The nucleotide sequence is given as TGTGCCAGCGCCCTATCCGGCACGCCGGGAAACATTCAGTACTTC.